This is a list of T cell receptor beta chains from one sample in a study of blood T cells in healthy people across ages. TCRdb called the 5' RACE reads again in MiXCR, with one record for every CDR3 protein. Of 800,000 to 950,000 distinct CDR3 sequences in the sample, around 48% were seen once. The specimen was blood. Receptors originate from a man in his thirties or forties in good health. CDR3s include the opening cysteine and the closing phenylalanine or tryptophan. D genes are given only for firm matches. Rows may omit the clone size; those that give it use once, few, many or a size class.

length,D,V,J,size,CDR3,DNA
16,-,TRBV7-2,TRBJ1-2,few,CASSPTPTGLPYGYTF,TGTGCCAGCAGCCCGACCCCCACAGGGTTACCCTATGGCTACACCTTC
11,-,TRBV4-2,TRBJ2-2,-,CASSEPGELFF,TGTGCCAGCAGCGAGCCCGGGGAGCTGTTTTTT
16,-,TRBV24-1,TRBJ2-3,few,CATSDGPAVTTDTQYF,TGTGCCACCAGTGACGGCCCGGCCGTAACCACAGATACGCAGTATTTT
15,-,TRBV27,TRBJ2-7,few,CASSIIGAPNYEQYF,TGTGCCAGCAGTATCATCGGGGCCCCTAATTACGAGCAGTACTTC
16,-,TRBV11-2,TRBJ2-2,-,CASSSLRGRAGGELFF,TGTGCCAGCAGTTCTCTAAGGGGCAGGGCCGGCGGGGAGCTGTTTTTT
18,TRBD1,TRBV11-2,TRBJ2-3,-,CASSTHRGFPTGADTQYF,TGTGCCAGCAGCACCCACCGGGGCTTCCCGACAGGGGCAGATACGCAGTATTTT
16,TRBD1,TRBV5-1,TRBJ2-2,-,CASSSTGAPNTGELFF,TGCGCCAGCAGCTCGACAGGGGCACCGAACACCGGGGAGCTGTTTTTT
12,-,TRBV20-1,TRBJ2-7,few,CSASGSTYEQYF,TGCAGTGCTAGTGGCAGTACCTACGAGCAGTACTTC
16,-,TRBV7-2,TRBJ2-3,-,CASSALAVISTDTQYF,TGTGCCAGCAGCGCCTTAGCGGTGATCAGCACAGATACGCAGTATTTT
15,TRBD1,TRBV6-5,TRBJ1-2,-,CASSYRTGALRGYTF,TGTGCCAGCAGTTACAGGACAGGGGCCCTCCGCGGCTACACCTTC
14,-,TRBV29-1,TRBJ2-7,-,CSVALGLEAYEQYF,TGCAGCGTTGCCCTAGGACTGGAAGCCTACGAGCAGTACTTC
14,TRBD1,TRBV20-1,TRBJ2-5,-,CSARDRGFKETQYF,TGCAGTGCTCGTGACAGGGGGTTTAAGGAGACCCAGTACTTC
12,-,TRBV11-3,TRBJ2-1,few,CASSPEYGEQFF,TGTGCCAGCAGCCCGGAGTACGGTGAGCAGTTCTTC
17,-,TRBV2,TRBJ2-1,few,CASSEGWGSSSYNEQFF,TGTGCCAGCAGTGAGGGTTGGGGCTCCAGCTCCTACAATGAGCAGTTCTTC
13,-,TRBV12-3/TRBV12-4,TRBJ1-4,-,CASTWGVVEKLFF,TGTGCCAGCACCTGGGGGGTGGTGGAAAAACTGTTTTTT
19,TRBD2,TRBV20-1,TRBJ2-1,once,CSARDTSGSGTWGYNEQFF,TGCAGTGCTAGAGATACTAGCGGGTCTGGAACTTGGGGCTACAATGAGCAGTTCTTC
14,-,TRBV29-1,TRBJ2-1,few,CSVERAWSYNEQFF,TGCAGCGTTGAGAGGGCTTGGTCCTACAATGAGCAGTTCTTC
13,-,TRBV6-2/TRBV6-3,TRBJ2-1,few,CASSYGAGNEQFF,TGTGCCAGCAGTTACGGGGCTGGTAATGAGCAGTTCTTC
14,-,TRBV27,TRBJ2-7,few,CASSSAGYSYEQYF,TGTGCCAGCAGTTCAGCAGGTTATTCCTACGAGCAGTACTTC
15,-,TRBV21-1,TRBJ2-7,-,CASSRGAGVSYEQYF,TGTGCCAGCAGCCGGGGAGCGGGGGTTTCCTACGAGCAGTACTTC
15,-,TRBV7-9,TRBJ2-5,few,CASSLGGLTGETQYF,TGTGCCAGCAGCTTAGGTGGCCTTACCGGCGAGACCCAGTACTTC
13,-,TRBV7-3,TRBJ2-7,-,CASSSTARSEQYF,TGTGCCAGCAGCTCGACTGCAAGAAGCGAGCAGTACTTC
14,TRBD1,TRBV5-1,TRBJ2-7,-,CASSGEGTVYEQYF,TGCGCCAGCAGCGGGGAAGGGACAGTCTACGAGCAGTACTTC
13,-,TRBV7-2,TRBJ1-4,-,CASSDPPNEKLFF,TGTGCCAGCAGCGACCCACCTAATGAAAAACTGTTTTTT
13,-,TRBV25-1,TRBJ1-1,-,CTECQIECTEAFF,TGTACGGAATGTCAGATTGAGTGCACTGAAGCTTTCTTT
13,-,TRBV5-1,TRBJ2-7,few,CASTGESMDEQYF,TGCGCCAGCACCGGGGAATCGATGGATGAGCAGTACTTC
15,TRBD1,TRBV6-2/TRBV6-3,TRBJ2-7,-,CASSRPRQGTYEQYF,TGTGCCAGCAGTCGACCCAGACAGGGGACCTACGAGCAGTACTTC
14,-,TRBV7-2,TRBJ2-7,few,CASSLELRSYEQYF,TGTGCCAGCAGCTTGGAATTGAGGTCCTACGAGCAGTACTTC
15,TRBD2,TRBV6-2/TRBV6-3,TRBJ2-5,-,CASSYSGGGDNEQYF,TGTGCCAGCAGTTACTCTGGGGGGGGTGACAATGAGCAGTACTTC
13,-,TRBV7-3,TRBJ2-1,-,CASSLWLGNEQFF,TGTGCCAGCAGCTTATGGTTAGGCAATGAGCAGTTCTTC
14,-,TRBV5-1,TRBJ2-5,few,CASSLRDNQETQYF,TGCGCCAGCAGCCTCCGGGACAACCAAGAGACCCAGTACTTC
14,-,TRBV12-3/TRBV12-4,TRBJ1-1,-,CASRGQSRNTEAFF,TGTGCCAGCAGAGGACAGAGTCGGAACACTGAAGCTTTCTTT
16,-,TRBV27,TRBJ1-3,few,CASSSRARSSGNTIYF,TGTGCCAGCAGTTCCCGGGCGCGTAGCTCTGGAAACACCATATATTTT
13,-,TRBV6-2/TRBV6-3,TRBJ2-3,few,CASRGLSADTQYF,TGTGCCAGCAGAGGATTGAGCGCGGATACGCAGTATTTT
12,-,TRBV2,TRBJ2-7,-,CASSVRGGEQYF,TGTGCCAGCAGTGTACGGGGAGGCGAGCAGTACTTC
12,-,TRBV25-1,TRBJ1-4,-,CASSAHTGKLFF,TGTGCCAGCAGCGCCCACACGGGAAAACTGTTTTTT
16,-,TRBV6-1,TRBJ2-3,few,CASSEAGGTLPDTQYF,TGTGCCAGCAGTGAAGCAGGAGGGACTTTGCCAGATACGCAGTATTTT
13,-,TRBV29-1,TRBJ2-7,-,CSAVPRGRGEQYF,TGCAGCGCCGTCCCCCGGGGAAGGGGAGAGCAGTACTTC
14,TRBD1,TRBV7-8,TRBJ2-7,-,CASSPLQGPYEQYF,TGTGCCAGCAGCCCACTACAGGGGCCCTACGAGCAGTACTTC
14,-,TRBV6-1,TRBJ1-5,few,CASSERDNNQPQHF,TGTGCCAGCAGTGAGCGGGACAACAATCAGCCCCAGCATTTT